Given below is one TCR beta chain in context. The clone's antigen remains unknown. Within one base of it there is no much larger clone, and no base qualities were kept. TCR CDR3 regions were amplified from genomic DNA by multiplex PCR using the deep immunoSEQ assay. Genomic DNA extracted from each cell subset was distributed evenly over all wells of several immunoSEQ 96-well plates, and each plate served as one replicate. For sorted subsets, roughly 200 ng of genomic DNA, equivalent to 25,000 to 35,000 T cell genomes, went into each replicate PCR. Purified libraries were measured with a Qubit 3.0 fluorometer, size-checked on a Bioanalyzer 2100, and measured again with the KAPA Library Quantification kit. Every immunoSEQ 96-well plate was sequenced on a separate single-read 150-cycle Illumina NextSeq 550 flow cell. The paper's data handling went like this. Because the immunoSEQ output held only junctional sequences and lacked quality scores, the filtering could not match the filtering applied to full-length reads. To assign V/J genes and CDR3, sequences were annotated using PyIR, a Python wrapper for IgBLAST v1.9, with IMGT germline references. Any read was removed if the V/J assignment was weak (E-value above 1e-6), the CDR3 was missing, or the read contained stop codons, out-of-frame junctions, or ambiguous translated residues. V3J clonotypes were defined as sequences sharing an identical inferred V gene, J gene, and CDR3 amino acid sequence. The percentage overlap between two repertoires was calculated by dividing the number of shared unique clonotypes by the size of the smaller repertoire. Three approaches were used to assess repertoire richness: RTK rarefaction, the Chao1 estimator, and Recon v2.1 estimates of unobserved clonotypes. OLGA was used to compute generation probabilities for all TCRbeta clonotypes that the gDNA method yielded from a few donors. TCRdb's version of the immuneACCESS table is confined to in-frame rearrangements and falls short of the full clone set. An unresolved V gene accounts for under half of the shortfall where checked; the remainder is of unknown origin. The D gene and trimming were derived from the DNA, and the V and J assignments and clone size from that table. Across this sample there are around 370,000 clones, with about 97% seen only once. The ten largest clones take up about 0.32% of the sample.

This entry comes from a study of shared clonotypes between healthy human individuals (dated by TCRdb to 2018 to 2020). As for the study more broadly: A few men and two women, aged 18 to 49 years, made up the cohort. For each donor, three plates each were used for CD4 naive and CD4 memory, two plates were used for CD8 naive, and one plate was used for CD8 memory. Libraries were prepared and TCR repertoires were sequenced by different laboratories using diverse techniques, in order to increase sequencing depth and limit assay-specific biases. To estimate repertoire size and how much clonotypes are shared between individuals, the study performed deep sequencing of blood TCR repertoires from a few healthy adults. Leukapheresis yielded between about 0.85 and 9 billion PBMCs per donor. Here is what the overall study found, with its caveats: The small number of donors limited the genetic and exposure-history diversity represented. Compared with non-shared clonotypes, the clonotypes found in all four sorted-subset donors had higher generation probabilities. Larger estimated clonotype richness was generally found for naive subsets than for memory subsets. Sampling was restricted to blood, and TCR repertoires in tissues likely differ from the TCR repertoires found in blood. Incomplete sequencing was indicated by rarefaction of sorted-subset datasets, despite the large sequencing depth. When a few donors were compared, the shared fraction of clonotypes was 5% to 6.5% for naive CD4, around 3.6% for naive CD8, about 2.4% for memory CD4, and approximately 0.4% for memory CD8. Pairwise subsampling led to the expectation that sequencing depth would affect the degree of clonotype sharing among donors.

The donors were healthy, HIV-negative adults with no recently reported acute infections or vaccinations. Every donor was a Caucasian adult residing in Nashville, Tennessee, USA. CD8 memory samples combined magnetically selected CD45RO+ cells with CCR7-negative CD45RA+ effector memory (TemRA) cells. Blood was obtained by leukapheresis, after which PBMCs were separated by Ficoll-Histopaque density gradient centrifugation and cryopreserved in liquid nitrogen vapor phase. Analytical flow cytometry was used to check the purity and quantity of each magnetically sorted T cell population. Genomic DNA was isolated from every sorted fraction and measured by UV absorbance on a Nanodrop 2000c. V is shortened by 3 bases, J by 5 bases, and the region joining them spans 16 bases. From the cysteine up to the phenylalanine, the CDR3 has a length of 16 residues. Just the 48-base CDR3 DNA is kept, in frame starting at base 1. From a lookup of the germline V gene, CDR1 and CDR2 are SGHAT and FQNNGV.

The chain was built from TRBV11-2 and TRBJ2-2; a tentative D call is TRBD1 (6 bases match). The clonotype originates from a man in his thirties or forties in good health. Sequencing was performed on memory CD8+ T cells sorted from blood. Sample cell subset or site, as interpreted from the label and publication: CD45RO+ cells pooled with CCR7-negative TemRA cells. The CDR3 region: CASSFVGQGWTGELFF. DNA sequence: TGTGCCAGCAGCTTTGTTGGGCAGGGGTGGACCGGGGAGCTGTTTTTT.